These T cell receptor beta chains were read from a single sample in a study of T cells expressing NK-cell markers. TCRdb re-called the 5' RACE reads; one entry per CDR3 protein, DNA not given. The table for this sample gives 400,000 to 550,000 distinct CDR3 sequences. The sample consisted of blood T cells: a sorted CD56 or NKG2C T cell subset, CD4+ or CD8+ T cells, or bulk PBMC T cells (not recorded which). These receptors all come from a woman aged 18-69 years in good health. The CDR3 runs from the conserved cysteine through the conserved F or W. Fields, in order: J gene, V gene, CDR3 protein.

>TRBJ2-2|TRBV24-1
CATSDPARGTNTGELFF
>TRBJ2-7|TRBV7-9
CASSLGLGQGTHEQYF
>TRBJ2-4|TRBV7-2
CASSPMMGKNSQYF
>TRBJ2-3|TRBV18
CASSPPVRASTDTQYF
>TRBJ2-1|TRBV6-2/TRBV6-3
CASSKTSGSYNEQFF
>TRBJ1-1|TRBV19
CASSMYGRDTEAFF
>TRBJ2-1|TRBV4-2
CASTPRTGGFNEQFF
>TRBJ2-7|TRBV29-1
CSARAASYEQYF
>TRBJ2-3|TRBV15
CATSRAEWDTDTQYF
>TRBJ2-5|TRBV9
CASSVGGLAGQETQYF
>TRBJ2-7|TRBV30
CAWSVSLGSYEQYF
>TRBJ2-3|TRBV5-4
CASSFTRGPPTDTQYF
>TRBJ1-2|TRBV3-1
CASSQGQPNYGYTF
>TRBJ2-1|TRBV11-2
CASSYQQGGEQFF
>TRBJ2-2|TRBV5-1
CASSLVTDTGELFF
>TRBJ1-2|TRBV12-3/TRBV12-4
CASRSPVTYGYTF
>TRBJ2-1|TRBV12-3/TRBV12-4
CASSLGGGLQFF
>TRBJ1-2|TRBV20-1
CSASYGTDYGYTF
>TRBJ1-5|TRBV5-1
CASSLESGGGDQPQHF
>TRBJ1-6|TRBV6-5
CASSWVSRGLNSPLHF
>TRBJ2-5|TRBV4-3
CASSQVGADNWGETQYF
>TRBJ2-7|TRBV7-9
CASSSTSGYYEQYF
>TRBJ1-4|TRBV12-3/TRBV12-4
CASSNRVTDEKLFF
>TRBJ2-7|TRBV7-8
CASTTFLQGTFYEQYF
>TRBJ2-7|TRBV7-2
CASKTAVYSYEQYF
>TRBJ1-1|TRBV5-1
CASSLAKQGPNTEAFF
>TRBJ2-1|TRBV5-1
CASSYPPGPKRLDEQFF
>TRBJ1-6|TRBV24-1
CATSESSYNSPLHF
>TRBJ2-7|TRBV20-1
CSARSAPKAEQYF
>TRBJ1-2|TRBV6-1
CASSLQDRGNYGYTF
>TRBJ2-5|TRBV3-1
CASSQGAGWQETQYF
>TRBJ2-1|TRBV27
CASSLRRSRYNEQFF
>TRBJ2-2|TRBV7-2
CSPLLVSRNTGELFF
>TRBJ2-1|TRBV20-1
CSAPRGGRNYNEQFF
>TRBJ2-5|TRBV12-3/TRBV12-4
CASRQDRLGETQYF
>TRBJ2-5|TRBV10-3
CASSELQETQYF
>TRBJ2-5|TRBV20-1
CSARDADRGQETQYF
>TRBJ2-7|TRBV12-3/TRBV12-4
CASSPTRDTTYEQYF
>TRBJ2-7|TRBV14
CASSHQFGYEQYF
>TRBJ2-7|TRBV29-1
CSATAQDSYEQYF
>TRBJ2-5|TRBV4-3
CASSQVFGETQYF
>TRBJ1-2|TRBV20-1
CSARDRIRTGANYGYTF